This T cell receptor beta chain derives from a study of Ad26.COV2.S vaccination and SARS-CoV-2 variants. Study-wide background: Ad26.COV2.S was injected intramuscularly once or twice, 56 days apart.

Whole-study results and caveats: Placebo recipients trailed vaccine recipients in spike-specific TCR breadth.

Notes on this clone: Its target is unknown.

Noted treatment: around 19 received Ad26.COV2.S at low or high dose, single or two shots; several received placebo; per-sample allocation not given. Day 63 following the first vaccine or placebo injection was when the samples were taken. Adults aged 18-55 years in Boston included the donor. SARS-CoV-2 spike from the Wuhan strain was encoded by the vaccine, an Ad26 vector. TCRdb's copy holds only in-frame clones and misses some; the assay was immunoSEQ multiplex PCR. The sample includes hundreds of thousands of clones, less than 90% of them seen just once. The TCR originated in a person aged 18-65 years who received the Ad26.COV2.S COVID-19 vaccine or a placebo. This sample comprised peripheral blood, obtained in a trial of Ad26.COV2.S vaccine versus placebo.

In nucleotides, the CDR3 is TGTGCCAGCAAGTGGCGGAGCTTTAATGAAAAACTGTTTTTT. It translates to CASKWRSFNEKLFF. This rearrangement joins TRBV7-3 to TRBJ1-4; no reliable D call. The V and J ends lost 7 bases and 4 bases respectively, with 13 bases between them. This CDR3 is built from 14 residues. Looked up from germline, CDR1 is SGHTA and CDR2 is FQGTGA.